These 31 T cell receptor beta chains were sequenced from one sample in a study of T cell repertoires in cytomegalovirus infection. A single record per CDR3 protein comes from TCRdb applying MiXCR to the reads. Among roughly 310,000 distinct CDR3 sequences, 17% were seen once, and the ten largest hold approximately 12%. The sample consisted of PBMCs. These receptors all come from a human donor in good health (CMV status not recorded). Some clones in this sample may be carry-over from other donors' samples.

To note about this clonotype: A read error may explain this, as a much larger clone is one base away. No conserved phenylalanine or tryptophan ends this CDR3, so it is likely a read error. The chain combines TRBV28 with TRBJ1-2; 11 bases fit TRBD1. This CDR3 region has 16 residues. After removal of 3 bases from V and 5 bases from J, the junction contained 8 bases not matched to a gene. Per germline, CDR1 MDHEN and CDR2 SYDVKM. The CDR3 loop is CASSFPRDRGRYGYTL. In DNA form, the CDR3 reads TGTGCCAGCAGTTTCCCCCGGGACAGGGGGAGGTATGGCTACACCCTC.

The table lists this clonotype with many counts. This chain connects TRBV7-6 to TRBJ2-5; 9 bases line up with TRBD2. V was clipped by 1 base and J by 2 bases; unmatched bases: 2. The CDR3 runs 15 residues. Germline V lookup: CDR1 SGHVS, CDR2 FNYEAQ. CDR3 DNA sequence: TGTGCCAGCAGCTTAGGGGCGGGGGGGCAAGAGACCCAGTACTTC. Translated: CASSLGAGGQETQYF. Filled out from reference TRBV7-6 and TRBJ2-5, the complete variable domain reads GAGVSQSPRYKVTKRGQDVALRCDPISGHVSLYWYRQALGQGPEFLTYFNYEAQQDKSGLPNDRFSAERPEGSISTLTIQRTEQRDSAMYRCASSLGAGGQETQYFGPGTRLLVL.

The sample holds a few counts of this clonotype. The rearrangement uses TRBV7-8 and TRBJ2-2; possibly TRBD1 for D (5 bases). Germline lookup yields CDR1 SGHVS and CDR2 FQNEAQ. The ends were cut back, 2 bases at V and 1 base at J, with 11 bases in the middle. The CDR3 runs 16 residues. The CDR3: CASSLLRTRNTGELFF. The DNA of the CDR3 is TGTGCCAGCAGCTTATTGCGGACAAGGAACACCGGGGAGCTGTTTTTT.

This clonotype was detected only a few times. V and J are TRBV28 and TRBJ1-5; D is ambiguous. The CDR3 totals 14 residues. Trimming shortened V by 1 base and J by 3 bases, and 7 bases separated the two germline ends. Germline lookup yields CDR1 MDHEN and CDR2 SYDVKM. In DNA form, the CDR3 reads TGTGCCAGCAGTTTATTCGGAGTCAATCAGCCCCAGCATTTT. This encodes CASSLFGVNQPQHF.

V is TRBV20-1 and J is TRBJ2-7; D may be TRBD1 (6 bases). V was shortened by 8 bases and J by 1 base, with 18 bases between the two germline ends. Germline V gives CDR1 DFQATT, CDR2 SNEGSKA (reference sequence). The CDR3 runs 14 residues. This CDR3 is CSIQRQELSYEQYF. CDR3 in DNA: TGCAGTATTCAAAGACAGGAACTATCCTACGAGCAGTACTTC.

In this sample, this clonotype turned up a few times. The gene calls are TRBV5-1 and TRBJ2-7, with 7 bases fitting TRBD2. Germline loops: CDR1 SGHRS, CDR2 YFSETQ. This CDR3 is 13 amino acids long. Trimming removed 5 bases from V and 2 bases from J; junction bases left unmatched: 4. The CDR3 bases are TGCGCCAGCAGACGGGACTACCCCTACGAGCAGTACTTC. It codes for CASRRDYPYEQYF.

V is TRBV19 and J is TRBJ2-5; D gene ambiguous. Germline loops: CDR1 LNHDA, CDR2 SQIVND (reference sequence). CDR3 size: 13 residues. Trimming took off 3 bases at V and 4 bases at J, with 9 bases between the two ends. CDR3 amino acids: CASSIRWGETQYF. In nucleotides, the CDR3 is TGTGCCAGTAGTATCCGCTGGGGAGAGACCCAGTACTTC.

Ten or more counts support this clonotype. The CDR3 DNA sequence: TGTGCCAGCAGCGCTCGGGACAGGGATGGCTACACCTTC. This gives the protein CASSARDRDGYTF. V usage is TRBV7-9 and J usage is TRBJ1-2; 9 bases agree with TRBD1. The CDR3 sequence is 13 residues long. The junction had 4 bases not matched to a gene; V was cut back by 5 bases and J by 6 bases. The V gene's germline CDR1 is SEHNR and CDR2 FQNEAQ (reference sequence).

This clonotype appeared many times. This chain links TRBV6-2 or TRBV6-3 with TRBJ2-5; D is perhaps TRBD1 (6 bases). V lost 6 bases and J 0 bases, leaving 17 bases between the germline ends. This CDR3 comprises 16 residues. Germline CDR1 reads MNHEY; CDR2 reads SVGEGT. This CDR3 reads CASRKRRGGYQETQYF. CDR3 in DNA: TGTGCCAGCAGGAAACGCAGGGGCGGATACCAAGAGACCCAGTACTTC.

This clonotype showed up just a few times. CDR3 protein: CASSTHFGEAFF. The CDR3 DNA follows: TGTGCCAGTAGTACCCATTTTGGTGAAGCTTTCTTT. The chain joins TRBV19 to TRBJ1-1; D is uncertain. V was pared by 4 bases and J by 7 bases, with 10 bases between. From germline, CDR1 is LNHDA and CDR2 SQIVND (reference sequence). This CDR3 is 12 amino acids long.

The rearrangement uses TRBV28 and TRBJ2-7; tentative D call: TRBD1 (5 bases). CDR3 size: 15 residues. Deletions cut 6 bases from V and 1 base from J, with 16 bases between. Germline V lookup: CDR1 MDHEN, CDR2 SYDVKM. The CDR3 nucleotides read TGTGCCAGCAGCCGCAGGGAAGTGAGGTCCTACGAGCAGTACTTC. Translation gives CASSRREVRSYEQYF.

In this sample, this clonotype turned up many times. The chain couples TRBV7-6 to TRBJ2-2, with 16 bases lining up with TRBD2. CDR1 is SGHVS, CDR2 FNYEAQ, per germline. The CDR3 has 20 residues. After removal of 5 bases from V and 3 bases from J, the junction contained 12 bases not matched to a gene. The CDR3 DNA reads as TGTGCCAGCAGCACAACGGGGACTAGCGGGGGGGCTGAGTACACCGGGGAGCTGTTTTTT. Its translation: CASSTTGTSGGAEYTGELFF.

Ten or more counts support this clonotype. The V gene is TRBV5-8, the J gene TRBJ1-1; TRBD1 matches at 9 bases. Germline trimming cut 6 bases from V and 4 bases from J; bases unmatched to any gene: 13. The CDR3 length is 16 residues. Germline V gene data show CDR1 as SGHTS and CDR2 as YDEGEE. The chain's CDR3 is CASTNKQGAWTTEAFF. CDR3 in DNA: TGTGCCAGCACCAACAAACAGGGGGCTTGGACCACTGAAGCTTTCTTT.

This clonotype came up a few times. V and J are TRBV2 and TRBJ1-5; possible D gene TRBD1, 5 bases. Trimming left V 10 bases short and J 5 bases short, with 21 bases between. Germline V gene data show CDR1 as SNHLY and CDR2 as FYNNEI. This CDR3 is built from 15 residues. The CDR3 is CATRRTLGADQPQHF. CDR3 coding DNA: TGTGCCACCAGACGGACACTTGGGGCCGATCAGCCCCAGCATTTT.

This clonotype came up many times. The chain has TRBV7-9 and TRBJ1-6, with D uncertain. The V end was cut by 6 bases, the J end by 8 bases, with 8 bases between. The CDR3 has 12 residues. Germline V gene sequence: CDR1 SEHNR, CDR2 FQNEAQ (reference sequence). CDR3 DNA sequence: TGTGCCAGCAGATCAAGCGATTCACCCCTCCACTTT. Translating gives CASRSSDSPLHF.

In its sample, this clonotype was seen many times. V is TRBV7-2 and J is TRBJ2-5; 8 bases are a match to TRBD2. The V gene end was trimmed by 2 bases and the J gene end by 5 bases; junction bases not matched to a gene: 10. This CDR3 spans 16 amino acids. CDR1 is SGHTA, CDR2 FQGNSA, per germline. This chain's CDR3 is CASSLRTRGGGETQYF. CDR3 coding DNA: TGTGCCAGCAGCTTACGAACCCGGGGGGGCGGGGAGACCCAGTACTTC.

This clonotype was detected a few times. The chain joins TRBV10-3 to TRBJ2-3; D perhaps matches TRBD2 (5 bases). The germline V gene encodes CDR1 ENHRY and CDR2 SYGVKD. The CDR3 extends over 17 amino acids. Trimming left V 3 bases short and J 4 bases short, with 20 bases between. CDR3 DNA sequence: TGTGCCATCAGTGATCCAGGTTATACGGGGAACGCAGATACGCAGTATTTT. Its protein product is CAISDPGYTGNADTQYF.

The rearrangement uses TRBV5-1 and TRBJ2-3; 15 positions agree with TRBD2. The CDR3 contains 17 residues. Trimming took 4 bases from V and 3 from J; bases not matched to a gene: 6. Germline V lookup: CDR1 SGHRS, CDR2 YFSETQ. The CDR3 sequence is CASSRTSGGEGTDTQYF. The DNA of the CDR3 is TGCGCCAGCAGCCGGACTAGCGGGGGGGAGGGAACAGATACGCAGTATTTT.

This clonotype has ten or more counts. The V call is TRBV7-9, the J call TRBJ2-5; D possibly corresponds to TRBD2 (6 bases). This CDR3 is 14 amino acids long. Trimming removed 5 bases at V and 4 bases at J, with 14 bases between. From germline, CDR1 is SEHNR and CDR2 FQNEAQ (reference sequence). In nucleotides, the CDR3 is TGTGCCAGCAGCCCCAGTTGGGGGGTAGAGACCCAGTACTTC. It specifies CASSPSWGVETQYF.

This clonotype was detected only a few times. This rearrangement joins TRBV2 to TRBJ2-7; no reliable D call. The length of the CDR3 is 15 residues. Trimming took off 2 bases at V and 0 bases at J, with 11 bases between the two ends. CDR1 SNHLY and CDR2 FYNNEI come from the germline V gene. Here the CDR3 reads CASSELDRASYEQYF. CDR3 coding DNA: TGTGCCAGCAGTGAATTGGACCGGGCCTCCTACGAGCAGTACTTC. Together with reference TRBV2 and TRBJ2-7, the CDR3 gives the full variable domain: EPEVTQTPSHQVTQMGQEVILRCVPISNHLYFYWYRQILGQKVEFLVSFYNNEISEKSEIFDDQFSVERPDGSNFTLKIRSTKLEDSAMYFCASSELDRASYEQYFGPGTRLTVT.

At least ten counts were recorded for this clonotype. The chain recombines TRBV28 with TRBJ1-5; D not resolved. Germline V CDR1 and CDR2: MDHEN, SYDVKM. Trimming stripped 1 base from V and 4 bases from J, with 5 bases between. This CDR3 region has 13 residues. The CDR3 coding sequence is TGTGCCAGCAGTTTATCCGTAAATCAGCCCCAGCATTTT. This encodes CASSLSVNQPQHF.

In the case of this clonotype: A much bigger clone sits one base away, suggesting this may be a read error. V usage is TRBV15 and J usage is TRBJ2-5; D remains ambiguous. V dropped 0 bases and J dropped 1 base, with 0 bases sitting between them. This CDR3 region has 12 residues. Germline CDR1 reads LNHNV; CDR2 reads YYDKDF (reference sequence). The CDR3: CATSRDQETQYF. The CDR3 coding sequence is TGTGCCACCAGCAGAGACCAAGAGACCCAGTACTTC.

This clonotype has a count of ten or more. The chain carries TRBV7-2 and TRBJ2-7; 13 bases are shared with TRBD2. This CDR3 comprises 20 residues. Germline V lookup: CDR1 SGHTA, CDR2 FQGNSA. With V trimmed by 5 bases and J by 3 bases, 19 bases remained unmatched. CDR3 sequence reads: CASSRLFTSGGALINYEQYF. The CDR3 DNA reads as TGTGCCAGCAGCCGTCTTTTTACTAGCGGGGGGGCTCTAATTAACTACGAGCAGTACTTC.

This clonotype was observed a few times. V gene TRBV7-8 combines with J gene TRBJ2-2, with D perhaps being TRBD1 or TRBD2 (5 bases each). Germline-derived CDR1 and CDR2 are SGHVS and FQNEAQ. The CDR3 spans 17 residues. V was clipped by 3 bases and J by 2 bases, with 16 bases between them. CDR3 region: CASSFFPGRVNTGELFF. For the CDR3, the DNA is TGTGCCAGCAGCTTCTTTCCGGGACGGGTCAACACCGGGGAGCTGTTTTTT.

This chain links TRBV29-1 with TRBJ2-3; 7 positions agree with TRBD1. The CDR3 loop spans 12 amino acids. CDR1 is SQVTM, CDR2 ANQGSEA, per germline. V shed 5 bases, J shed 5 bases, and the junction held 4 bases outside the gene matches. The CDR3 spells CSVTPGGDTQYF. The CDR3 coding sequence is TGCAGCGTTACTCCAGGGGGAGATACGCAGTATTTT.

Many counts were recorded for this clonotype. The chain is built from TRBV12-3 or TRBV12-4 and TRBJ1-1, with no clear D. Deletions cut 5 bases from V and 2 bases from J, with 6 bases between. This CDR3 has 12 amino acids. CDR3 sequence reads: CASSSINTEAFF. For the CDR3, the DNA is TGTGCCAGCAGTAGCATCAACACTGAAGCTTTCTTT.

This clonotype was seen repeatedly, ten times or more. The chain is built from TRBV7-8 and TRBJ2-5; tentatively, D is TRBD2 (5 bases). From germline, CDR1 is SGHVS and CDR2 FQNEAQ. Between the trimmed V and J ends, which lost 7 bases and 4 bases, there was a span of 16 bases. CDR3 length: 14 residues. CDR3 amino acids: CASTLTPEGETQYF. CDR3 sequence (DNA): TGTGCCAGCACTCTGACCCCAGAGGGAGAGACCCAGTACTTC.

The chain is built from TRBV5-1 and TRBJ1-4; the match to TRBD1 covers 11 bases. The CDR3 runs to 15 residues. V lost 5 bases, J lost 6 bases, and 6 bases stayed unmatched. Looked up from germline, CDR1 is SGHRS and CDR2 is YFSETQ. CDR3 amino acids: CASRGSGQGDEKLFF. The CDR3 DNA reads as TGCGCCAGCAGGGGTTCGGGACAGGGGGATGAAAAACTGTTTTTT.

The chain has TRBV28 and TRBJ2-7; 8 nucleotides match TRBD1. This CDR3 has 14 residues. Trimming at V came to 2 bases and at J to 12 bases, leaving 12 bases not matched to a gene. Germline-derived CDR1 and CDR2 are MDHEN and SYDVKM. The CDR3 DNA follows: TGTGCCAGCAGTTTAACTAGTCTAGACAGGGGTACGTACTTC. This sequence encodes CASSLTSLDRGTYF.

The V call is TRBV5-1, the J call TRBJ2-7, with unresolved D. The CDR3 is 11 residues long. CDR1 SGHRS and CDR2 YFSETQ come from the germline V gene. V was trimmed by 4 bases and J by 5 bases, leaving 7 bases between them. CDR3 nucleotides: TGCGCCAGCAGCCCCACCGACGAGCAGTACTTC. This translates into CASSPTDEQYF.

The V call is TRBV11-2, the J call TRBJ1-2; 7 bases agree with TRBD1. The CDR3 is made up of 15 amino acids. V was pared by 3 bases and J by 2 bases, with 6 bases of the junction left unmatched. The germline CDR1 and CDR2 sequences are SGHAT and FQNNGV. CDR3 in DNA: TGTGCCAGCAGCTTCGGCGAGGGGGCGAACTATGGCTACACCTTC. It yields the protein CASSFGEGANYGYTF.